This entry lists 2 T cell receptor beta chains sequenced from one sample in a study of monozygotic twins with inflammatory bowel disease (dated by TCRdb to about 2019). The library relied on 5' RACE. For sequencing, an Illumina HiSeq 2500 was employed. TCRdb reprocessed the reads into one record per CDR3 protein sequence, lacking DNA. The sample's records list around 140,000 distinct CDR3 sequences. The top ten hold 2% to 3% of the sample. Source material: blood. The receptors originated from a human donor with ulcerative colitis or Crohn's disease, or a healthy co-twin of an affected twin (not recorded which).

V gene TRBV7-2 combines with J gene TRBJ2-7; absent DNA, TCRdb's TRBD1 call cannot be checked. The CDR3 covers 16 residues. Germline lookup yields CDR1 SGHTA and CDR2 FQGNSA. The CDR3 here is CASTLDLSGARGEQYF.

The J gene is TRBJ1-4, the V gene TRBV18; the TCRdb call, TRBD1, lacks DNA for checking. The CDR3 consists of 15 residues. In germline, CDR1 is KGHSH, CDR2 LQKENI. This CDR3 is CASSPPGPRGEKLFF.